The 14 T cell receptor beta chains below were found in one sample sequenced in a study of cytomegalovirus exposure and HLA in healthy donors. The PCR made use of 60 Vbeta and 13 Jbeta primers. The table came from immunoSEQ multiplex PCR; TCRdb's copy has only in-frame clones and leaves some out. The sample holds some 85,000 clones, approximately 84% seen once. Sequenced material: PBMCs. These receptors were obtained from a woman aged 50 to 60 in good health and CMV-seronegative.

The V call is TRBV5-1, the J call TRBJ1-1; 7 bases are a match to TRBD1. The CDR3 runs 13 residues. Germline CDR1 SGHRS, CDR2 YFSETQ. After removal of 5 bases from V and 4 bases from J, the junction contained 5 bases not matched to a gene. The CDR3 nucleotides read TGCGCCAGCAGGGAACCAGGGGGCACTGAAGCTTTCTTT. Translation gives CASREPGGTEAFF.

The chain couples TRBV2 to TRBJ2-1; 9 bases fit TRBD2. The germline gives CDR1 SNHLY, CDR2 FYNNEI. There are 14 residues in the CDR3. The J segment lost 5 bases and the V segment lost 6 bases, leaving 5 bases of the junction unmatched. DNA of the CDR3: TGTGCCAGCAGGGCCGGGACTAGCCACAATGAGCAGTTCTTC. This encodes CASRAGTSHNEQFF.

This clone was recorded a few times. The chain employs TRBV7-9 and TRBJ1-2, with TRBD1 matching 7 bases. The CDR3 runs to 15 residues. J lost 5 bases, V lost 1 base, and 7 bases had no gene match. Germline CDR1 is SEHNR and CDR2 is FQNEAQ (reference sequence). The CDR3 sequence: CASSLVTGVGYGYTF. The CDR3 DNA reads TGTGCCAGCAGCTTAGTAACAGGGGTAGGATATGGCTACACCTTC.

This chain joins TRBV19 and TRBJ1-6, with a tentative D call TRBD1 (6 bases). Germline values: CDR1 LNHDA, CDR2 SQIVND (reference sequence). Between the trimmed V and J ends, which lost 5 bases and 13 bases, there was a span of 18 bases. This CDR3 region has 14 residues. The CDR3 DNA sequence: TGTGCCAGTAGTGAAGGGACACCGAGGTGGCCCCTCCACTTT. Its protein product is CASSEGTPRWPLHF.

The J gene is TRBJ1-1, the V gene TRBV7-6; D gene unclear. Germline-derived CDR1 and CDR2 are SGHVS and FNYEAQ. The V and J ends lost 4 bases and 7 bases respectively, with 13 bases between them. This CDR3 has 13 residues. The CDR3 DNA reads TGTGCCAGCAGCTCCTTTGAAGAGGGTGAAGCTTTCTTT. Amino acids: CASSSFEEGEAFF.

This clone was seen more than once but under ten times. The V call is TRBV7-9, the J call TRBJ1-3; weak D call: TRBD1 (5 bases). The V and J ends lost 5 bases and 0 bases respectively, with 11 bases between them. CDR3 length: 15 residues. CDR1 SEHNR and CDR2 FQNEAQ come from the germline V gene (reference sequence). CDR3 residues: CASSAGPTSGNTIYF. The CDR3 DNA is TGTGCCAGCAGCGCGGGACCGACCTCTGGAAACACCATATATTTT.

This sequence joins TRBV18 and TRBJ2-7; 7 positions agree with TRBD1. Germline V lookup: CDR1 KGHSH, CDR2 LQKENI. V dropped 5 bases and J dropped 0; count of bases not matched to a gene: 7. The CDR3 covers 15 residues. CDR3 nucleotide sequence: TGTGCCAGCTCATCAACGACAGGGAGCTCCTACGAGCAGTACTTC. It codes for CASSSTTGSSYEQYF.

This clone was recorded a few times. The chain carries TRBV5-1 and TRBJ1-4; the match to TRBD1 covers 9 bases. The CDR3 runs to 15 residues. Losses at the gene ends were 2 bases for V and 5 bases for J; bases not matched to a gene: 4. CDR1 and CDR2 (germline): SGHRS, YFSETQ. CDR3 nucleotides: TGCGCCAGCAGCTTACATGGGACAGGGAATGAAAAACTGTTTTTT. It yields the protein CASSLHGTGNEKLFF. Using reference TRBV5-1 and TRBJ1-4 for the parts outside the CDR3, the full variable domain is KAGVTQTPRYLIKTRGQQVTLSCSPISGHRSVSWYQQTPGQGLQFLFEYFSETQRNKGNFPGRFSGRQFSNSRSEMNVSTLELGDSALYLCASSLHGTGNEKLFFGSGTQLSVL.

This clone was picked up a small number of times. This same CDR3 is encoded by further DNA sequences in the sample. The genes are TRBV5-1 and TRBJ2-5; 11 bases are a match to TRBD2. V shed 2 bases, J shed 1 base, and the junction held 4 bases outside the gene matches. Germline CDR1 SGHRS, CDR2 YFSETQ. The CDR3 spans 16 residues. The CDR3 DNA is TGCGCCAGCAGCTTAGGTCTAGCGGGAGGCCAAGAGACCCAGTACTTC. This sequence encodes CASSLGLAGGQETQYF.

The V call is TRBV7-2, the J call TRBJ1-1; no definite D call. The CDR3 is made up of 13 amino acids. V shed 4 bases and J shed 0 bases, with 6 bases lying between them. Germline CDR1 and CDR2: SGHTA and FQGNSA. Here the CDR3 DNA reads TGTGCCAGCAGCTCCAGGATGAACACTGAAGCTTTCTTT. Protein sequence: CASSSRMNTEAFF.

As concerns this clone: Germline is not matched at one junction end, which may reflect a read error. This sequence joins TRBV13 and TRBJ2-7; TRBD1 agrees at 7 bases. This CDR3 spans 14 amino acids. The germline V gene encodes CDR1 PRHDT and CDR2 FYEKMQ (reference sequence). The CDR3 loop is CASSSTGRSCEQYF. In nucleotides, the CDR3 is TGTGCCAGCAGTTCGACAGGGCGCTCCTGCGAGCAGTACTTC.

The CDR3 sequence is CASRNQIESPLHF. CDR3 sequence (DNA): TGTGCCAGCAGGAACCAAATAGAATCACCCCTCCACTTT. The chain recombines TRBV6-5 with TRBJ1-6; D not resolved. There are 13 residues in the CDR3. The ends were cut back, 6 bases at V and 10 bases at J, with 13 bases in the middle. The germline V gene has CDR1 MNHEY and CDR2 SVGAGI.

The chain carries TRBV2 and TRBJ2-3; TRBD2 agrees at 14 bases. CDR1 is SNHLY, CDR2 FYNNEI, per germline. This CDR3 comprises 15 residues. V shed 6 bases, J shed 1 base, and the junction held 0 bases outside the gene matches. The CDR3 region is CASRGLAGGTDTQYF. The CDR3 DNA follows: TGTGCCAGCAGGGGACTAGCGGGAGGCACAGATACGCAGTATTTT.

J is TRBJ2-1 and V is TRBV10-3; 9 nucleotides agree with TRBD2. The trim removed 3 bases at V and 6 bases at J, leaving 12 bases unmatched. Germline assignment: CDR1 ENHRY and CDR2 SYGVKD. The CDR3 is 17 amino acids. The CDR3 loop reads CAISETRGGASVNEQFF. The CDR3, as DNA: TGTGCCATCAGTGAAACCCGCGGGGGGGCCAGCGTCAATGAGCAGTTCTTC.